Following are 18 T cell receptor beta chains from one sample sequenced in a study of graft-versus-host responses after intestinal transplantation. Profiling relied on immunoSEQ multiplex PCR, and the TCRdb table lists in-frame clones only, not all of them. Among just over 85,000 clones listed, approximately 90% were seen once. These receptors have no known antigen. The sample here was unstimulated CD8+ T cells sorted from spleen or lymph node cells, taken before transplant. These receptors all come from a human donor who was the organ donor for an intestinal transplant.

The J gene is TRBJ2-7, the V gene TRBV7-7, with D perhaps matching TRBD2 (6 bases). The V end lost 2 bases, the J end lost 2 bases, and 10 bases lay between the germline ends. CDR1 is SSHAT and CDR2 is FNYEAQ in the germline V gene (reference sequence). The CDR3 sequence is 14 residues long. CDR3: CASSLRDWAYEQYF. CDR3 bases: TGTGCCAGCAGCTTAAGGGACTGGGCCTACGAGCAGTACTTC.

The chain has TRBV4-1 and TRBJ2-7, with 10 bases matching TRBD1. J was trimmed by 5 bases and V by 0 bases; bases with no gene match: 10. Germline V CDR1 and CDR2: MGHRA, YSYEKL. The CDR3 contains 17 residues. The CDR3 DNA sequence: TGCGCCAGCAGCCAAGATTTCCGGACAGGGGGTACCCACGAGCAGTACTTC. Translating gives CASSQDFRTGGTHEQYF.

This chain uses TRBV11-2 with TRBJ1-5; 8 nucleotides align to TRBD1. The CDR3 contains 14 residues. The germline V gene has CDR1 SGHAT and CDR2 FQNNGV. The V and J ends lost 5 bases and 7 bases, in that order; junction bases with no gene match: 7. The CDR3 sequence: CASSLHDRGQPQHF. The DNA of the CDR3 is TGTGCCAGCAGCCTTCATGACAGGGGACAGCCCCAGCATTTT.

In DNA, the CDR3 is TGCGCCAGCAGCTTGGACAGACCAACTAATGAAAAACTGTTTTTT. It codes for CASSLDRPTNEKLFF. This sequence joins TRBV5-1 and TRBJ1-4; no reliable D call. Germline V gives CDR1 SGHRS, CDR2 YFSETQ. The CDR3 covers 15 residues. The germline V and J ends were trimmed by 0 bases and 0 bases, with 6 bases remaining between them.

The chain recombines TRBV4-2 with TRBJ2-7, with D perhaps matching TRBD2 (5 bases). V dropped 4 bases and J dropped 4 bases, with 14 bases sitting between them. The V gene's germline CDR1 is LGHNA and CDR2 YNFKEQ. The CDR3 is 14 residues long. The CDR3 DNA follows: TGTGCCAGCAGCCGAGGGCAGAGCGTATACGAGCAGTACTTC. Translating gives CASSRGQSVYEQYF.

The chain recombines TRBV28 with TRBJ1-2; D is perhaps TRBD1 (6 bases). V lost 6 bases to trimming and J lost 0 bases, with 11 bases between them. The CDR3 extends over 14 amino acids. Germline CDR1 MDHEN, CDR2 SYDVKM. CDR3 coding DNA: TGTGCCAGCAGCCAGCGACAGGCTAACTATGGCTACACCTTC. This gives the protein CASSQRQANYGYTF.

The CDR3 region has the DNA TGTGCCAGCAGTCTCGGGAGAGTTAGCTATGGCTACACCTTC. This translates into CASSLGRVSYGYTF. The V and J genes are TRBV28 and TRBJ1-2; D call uncertain. The CDR3 extends over 14 amino acids. V was shortened by 5 bases and J by 4 bases, with 14 bases between the two germline ends. The V gene's germline CDR1 is MDHEN and CDR2 SYDVKM.

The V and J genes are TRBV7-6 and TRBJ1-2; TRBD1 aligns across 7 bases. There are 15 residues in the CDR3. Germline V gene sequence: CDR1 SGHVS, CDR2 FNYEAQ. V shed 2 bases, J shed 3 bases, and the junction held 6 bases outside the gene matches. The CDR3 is CASSLRQGADYGYTF. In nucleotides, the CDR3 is TGTGCCAGCAGCTTAAGACAGGGAGCCGACTATGGCTACACCTTC.

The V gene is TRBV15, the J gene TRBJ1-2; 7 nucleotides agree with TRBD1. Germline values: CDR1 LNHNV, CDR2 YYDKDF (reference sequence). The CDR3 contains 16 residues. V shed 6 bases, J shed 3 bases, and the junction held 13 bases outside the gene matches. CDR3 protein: CATRGKGDRAHYGYTF. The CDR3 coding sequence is TGTGCCACCAGGGGGAAGGGAGACAGGGCTCACTATGGCTACACCTTC.

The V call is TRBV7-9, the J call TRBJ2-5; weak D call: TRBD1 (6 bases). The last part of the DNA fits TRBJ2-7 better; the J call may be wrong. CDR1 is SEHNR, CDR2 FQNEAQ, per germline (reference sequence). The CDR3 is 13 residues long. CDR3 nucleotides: TGTGCCAGCACAGGACAGATCTCCTACGAGCAGTACTTC. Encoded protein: CASTGQISYEQYF.

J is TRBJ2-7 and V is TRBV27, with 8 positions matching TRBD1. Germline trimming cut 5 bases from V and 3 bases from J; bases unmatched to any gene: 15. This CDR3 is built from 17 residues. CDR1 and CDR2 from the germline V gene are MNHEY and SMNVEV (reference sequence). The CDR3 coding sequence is TGTGCCAGCAGTCCCTCTCGGACAGGGATGATTCTCTACGAGCAGTACTTC. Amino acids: CASSPSRTGMILYEQYF.

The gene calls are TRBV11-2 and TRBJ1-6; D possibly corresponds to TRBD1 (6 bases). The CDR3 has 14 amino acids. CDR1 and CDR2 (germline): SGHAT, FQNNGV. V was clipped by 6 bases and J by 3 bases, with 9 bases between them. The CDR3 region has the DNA TGTGCCAGCAGGAGGGGGTTCTATAATTCACCCCTCCACTTT. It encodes CASRRGFYNSPLHF.

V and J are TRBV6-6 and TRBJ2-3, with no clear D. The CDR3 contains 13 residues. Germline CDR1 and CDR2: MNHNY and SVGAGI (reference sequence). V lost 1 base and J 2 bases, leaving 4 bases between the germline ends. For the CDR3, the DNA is TGTGCCAGCAGTTACTTTAACACAGATACGCAGTATTTT. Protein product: CASSYFNTDTQYF.

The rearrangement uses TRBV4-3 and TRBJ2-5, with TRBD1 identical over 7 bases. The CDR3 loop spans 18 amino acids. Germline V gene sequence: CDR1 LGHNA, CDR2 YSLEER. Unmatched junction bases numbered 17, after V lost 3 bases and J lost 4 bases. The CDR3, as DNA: TGCGCCAGCAGCCAGGACACAACCGAACTGACAGGGACAGAGACCCAGTACTTC. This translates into CASSQDTTELTGTETQYF.

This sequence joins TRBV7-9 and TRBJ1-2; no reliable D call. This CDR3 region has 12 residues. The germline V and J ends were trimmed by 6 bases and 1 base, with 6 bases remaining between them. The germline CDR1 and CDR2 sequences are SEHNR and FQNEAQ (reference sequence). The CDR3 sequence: CASRIYNYGYTF. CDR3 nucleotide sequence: TGTGCCAGCAGGATCTATAACTATGGCTACACCTTC.

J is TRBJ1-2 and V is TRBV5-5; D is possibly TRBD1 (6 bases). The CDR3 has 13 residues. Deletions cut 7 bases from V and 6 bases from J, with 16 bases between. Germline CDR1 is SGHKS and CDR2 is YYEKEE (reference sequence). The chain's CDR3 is CASLLQGTDGYTF. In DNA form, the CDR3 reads TGTGCCAGCCTCCTACAGGGAACGGATGGCTACACCTTC.

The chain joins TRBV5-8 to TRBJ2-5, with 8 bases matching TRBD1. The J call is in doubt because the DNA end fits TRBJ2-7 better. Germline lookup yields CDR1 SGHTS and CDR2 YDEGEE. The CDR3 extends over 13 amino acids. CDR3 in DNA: TGTGCCAGCAGTAGTCAGGGGGCGTACGAGCAGTACTTC. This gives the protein CASSSQGAYEQYF.

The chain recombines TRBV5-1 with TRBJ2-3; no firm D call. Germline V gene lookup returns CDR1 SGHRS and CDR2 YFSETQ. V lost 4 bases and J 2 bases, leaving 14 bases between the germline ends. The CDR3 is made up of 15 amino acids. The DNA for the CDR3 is TGCGCCAGCAGCCTGTCTAGGCTCGACACAGATACGCAGTATTTT. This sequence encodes CASSLSRLDTDTQYF.